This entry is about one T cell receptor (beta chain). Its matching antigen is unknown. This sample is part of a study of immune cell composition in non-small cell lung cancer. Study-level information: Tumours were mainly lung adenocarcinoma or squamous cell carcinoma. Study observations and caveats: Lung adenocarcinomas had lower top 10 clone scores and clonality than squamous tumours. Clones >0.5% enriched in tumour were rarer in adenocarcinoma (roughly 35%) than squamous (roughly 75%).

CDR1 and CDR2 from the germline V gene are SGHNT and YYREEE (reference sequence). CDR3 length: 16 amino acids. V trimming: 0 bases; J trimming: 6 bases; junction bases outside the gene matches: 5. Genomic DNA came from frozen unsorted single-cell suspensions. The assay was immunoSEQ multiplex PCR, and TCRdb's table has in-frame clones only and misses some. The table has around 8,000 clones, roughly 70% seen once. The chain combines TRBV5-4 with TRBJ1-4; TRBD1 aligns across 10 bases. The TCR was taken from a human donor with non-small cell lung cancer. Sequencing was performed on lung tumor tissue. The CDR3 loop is CASSLGRDRGYEKLFF. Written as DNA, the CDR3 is TGTGCCAGCAGCTTGGGTCGGGACAGGGGTTATGAAAAACTGTTTTTT.